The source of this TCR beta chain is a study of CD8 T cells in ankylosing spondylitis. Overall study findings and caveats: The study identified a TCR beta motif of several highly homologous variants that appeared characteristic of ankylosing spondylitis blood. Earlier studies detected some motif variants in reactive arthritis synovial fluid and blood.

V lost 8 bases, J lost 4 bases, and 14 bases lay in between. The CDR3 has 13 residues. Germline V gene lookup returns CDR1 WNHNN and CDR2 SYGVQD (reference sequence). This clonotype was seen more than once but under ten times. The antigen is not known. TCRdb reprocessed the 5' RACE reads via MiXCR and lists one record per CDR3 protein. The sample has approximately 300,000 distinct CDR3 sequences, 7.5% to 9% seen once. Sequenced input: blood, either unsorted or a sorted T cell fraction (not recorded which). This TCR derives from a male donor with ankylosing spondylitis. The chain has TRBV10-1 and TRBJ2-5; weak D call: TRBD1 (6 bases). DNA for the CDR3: TGCGCCAGCCAACAGGGCCTGGGAGAGACCCAGTACTTC. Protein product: CASQQGLGETQYF.